This T cell receptor beta chain was identified during a study of cytomegalovirus exposure and HLA in healthy donors. About the study: Tens of millions of unique TCRs from HLA-typed donors were held in an early release of data. Overall study results and limits: Among TCR beta chains, those listed as cytomegalovirus-associated numbered approximately 150. The dataset shows that most TCR sequences were rare, while some public TCRs occurred in many donors.

PCR employed 60 Vbeta and 13 Jbeta primers. The data were produced by immunoSEQ multiplex PCR, yet TCRdb's version contains in-frame clones alone and is incomplete. The table lists 120,000 to 150,000 clones, roughly 77% of them singletons, with 2.5% to 4% in the top ten. The CDR3 is made up of 16 amino acids. The germline gives CDR1 MDHEN, CDR2 SYDVKM. The V gene lost 4 bases and the J gene lost 1 base, with 17 bases spanning the gap. Worth noting for this clone: Its antigen remains unidentified.

The sample comprised PBMCs. The J gene is TRBJ2-7, the V gene TRBV28; tentative D call: TRBD2 (7 bases). The source of this sequence is a man in his forties in good health and CMV-seronegative. CDR3 nucleotide sequence: TGTGCCAGCAGTTCCCCGGGGAGGGGGTTATCCTACGAGCAGTACTTC. Protein sequence: CASSSPGRGLSYEQYF.